This passage covers 29 T cell receptor beta chains from one sample sequenced in a study of cytomegalovirus exposure and HLA in healthy donors. Primers: 60 Vbeta forward and 13 Jbeta reverse. Sequencing used immunoSEQ multiplex PCR; TCRdb keeps in-frame clones, though not all of them. The table has 80,000 or so clones, around 78% seen once. What was sequenced was PBMCs. Source of these receptors: a man aged 35-49 years in good health and CMV-seronegative.

For this clone: An end of the junction does not agree with germline; a read error may underlie this. The rearrangement links TRBV30 to TRBJ1-5; D might be TRBD1 (5 bases). Looked up from germline, CDR1 is GTSNPN and CDR2 is SVGIG (reference sequence). This CDR3 contains 13 residues. The CDR3 loop is CAWGVRGNQPQHF. The DNA of the CDR3 is TGTGCCTGGGGTGTAAGGGGAAATCAGCCCCAGCATTTT.

A single count supports this clone. The chain couples TRBV11-3 to TRBJ2-5, with 11 bases aligning to TRBD2. The end of the DNA aligns better with TRBJ2-7, so the J call may be wrong. CDR1 and CDR2 (germline): SGHNT, YENEEA. The CDR3 has 14 residues. In DNA, the CDR3 is TGTGCCAGCAGCGTTAGCGGGGGGGCAAGCGAGCAGTACTTC. Its translation: CASSVSGGASEQYF.

This clone was seen once. The chain carries TRBV6-4 and TRBJ2-1, with D maybe TRBD2 (6 bases). Trimming shortened V by 4 bases and J by 3 bases, and 10 bases separated the two germline ends. CDR1 MRHNA and CDR2 SNTAGT come from the germline V gene. The CDR3 is 14 residues long. The CDR3, as DNA: TGTGCCAGCAGTGCGGAGGGGTTCTACAATGAGCAGTTCTTC. Its translation is CASSAEGFYNEQFF.

The chain joins TRBV19 to TRBJ1-5; the match to TRBD1 covers 10 bases. V shed 4 bases and J 8 bases; nucleotides not matched to a gene: 8. The CDR3 loop spans 15 amino acids. Germline lookup yields CDR1 LNHDA and CDR2 SQIVND (reference sequence). CDR3: CASSSQTGGGKPQHF. In DNA, the CDR3 is TGTGCCAGTAGTAGTCAGACAGGGGGCGGGAAGCCCCAGCATTTT.

The chain joins TRBV5-6 to TRBJ1-4, with TRBD1 matching 9 bases. CDR3 size: 13 residues. Germline V gene data show CDR1 as SGHDT and CDR2 as YYEEEE. Unmatched junction bases numbered 4, after V lost 6 bases and J lost 7 bases. CDR3 in amino acids: CASTQDRGEKLFF. DNA for the CDR3: TGTGCCAGCACCCAGGACAGGGGTGAAAAACTGTTTTTT.

This clone has more than one count but fewer than ten. The gene calls are TRBV4-3 and TRBJ2-7; perhaps TRBD1 as D (6 bases). This CDR3 is 14 amino acids long. CDR1 and CDR2 from the germline V gene are LGHNA and YSLEER. Trimming left V 4 bases short and J 4 bases short, with 14 bases between. This chain's CDR3 is CASSRVQGTYEQYF. CDR3 sequence (DNA): TGCGCCAGCAGCCGCGTTCAGGGGACGTACGAGCAGTACTTC.

The V gene is TRBV7-9, the J gene TRBJ2-5; TRBD2 agrees at 10 bases. The assigned J gene may be wrong: the sequence end matches TRBJ2-7 better. The CDR3 is made up of 15 amino acids. Germline V lookup: CDR1 SEHNR, CDR2 FQNEAQ (reference sequence). The DNA of the CDR3 is TGTGCCAGCAGCCCCCGGACTAGCGGTAGCTACGAGCAGTACTTC. This translates into CASSPRTSGSYEQYF.

The chain has TRBV6-1 and TRBJ2-5, with 7 bases matching TRBD2. The CDR3 contains 15 residues. The germline CDR1 and CDR2 sequences are MNHNS and SASEGT. The V segment lost 3 bases and the J segment 4 bases; nucleotides outside the gene matches: 8. The CDR3 region is CASSEGGGFLETQYF. In nucleotides, the CDR3 is TGTGCCAGCAGTGAGGGGGGGGGATTTTTAGAGACCCAGTACTTC.

V and J are TRBV30 and TRBJ2-7, with D perhaps matching TRBD1 (6 bases). The CDR3 loop spans 12 amino acids. CDR1 is GTSNPN and CDR2 is SVGIG in the germline V gene (reference sequence). Trimming left V 3 bases short and J 3 bases short, with 9 bases between. For the CDR3, the DNA is TGTGCCTGGAGCCTACAGGGCTACGAGCAGTACTTC. Its translation: CAWSLQGYEQYF.

V gene TRBV19 combines with J gene TRBJ1-1; D is ambiguous. Looked up from germline, CDR1 is LNHDA and CDR2 is SQIVND (reference sequence). The V end lost 0 bases, the J end lost 3 bases, and 8 bases lay between the germline ends. The CDR3 sequence is 14 residues long. CDR3 region: CASSIEGGYTEAFF. Written as DNA, the CDR3 is TGTGCCAGTAGTATAGAAGGCGGATACACTGAAGCTTTCTTT.

This clone was seen a single time. The V call is TRBV5-1, the J call TRBJ1-1, with D possibly being TRBD1 (6 bases). The CDR3 totals 16 residues. The V gene lost 1 base and the J gene lost 6 bases, with 19 bases spanning the gap. Germline V CDR1 and CDR2: SGHRS, YFSETQ. The CDR3: CASSLSSQGRGAEAFF. Written as DNA, the CDR3 is TGCGCCAGCAGCTTGTCGTCACAGGGTAGGGGCGCTGAAGCTTTCTTT.

In this sample, this clone turned up once. This chain uses TRBV19 with TRBJ1-5; possibly TRBD1 for D (6 bases). Germline CDR1 LNHDA, CDR2 SQIVND (reference sequence). V was clipped by 9 bases and J by 6 bases, with 24 bases between them. This CDR3 contains 16 residues. CDR3 DNA: TGTGCCAGCACTGTCGGGAGGGGGACTTTGTTTCAGCCCCAGCATTTT. It encodes CASTVGRGTLFQPQHF. The whole variable domain, remainder taken from reference TRBV19 and TRBJ1-5, is DGGITQSPKYLFRKEGQNVTLSCEQNLNHDAMYWYRQDPGQGLRLIYYSQIVNDFQKGDIAEGYSVSREKKESFPLTVTSAQKNPTAFYLCASTVGRGTLFQPQHFGDGTRLSIL.

The CDR3 is CASSEEGASGALHEQFF. The CDR3 coding sequence is TGTGCCAGCAGTGAAGAGGGGGCTAGCGGGGCCTTACATGAGCAGTTCTTC. The chain uses TRBV2 and TRBJ2-1; TRBD2 aligns across 9 bases. V shed 1 base, J shed 8 bases, and the junction held 12 bases outside the gene matches. Germline V lookup: CDR1 SNHLY, CDR2 FYNNEI. This CDR3 comprises 17 residues.

The rearrangement links TRBV7-6 to TRBJ2-3; D is possibly TRBD2 (6 bases). Germline V gene sequence: CDR1 SGHVS, CDR2 FNYEAQ. This CDR3 has 16 residues. Between the trimmed V and J ends, which lost 1 base and 4 bases, there was a span of 15 bases. DNA of the CDR3: TGTGCCAGCAGCTTAGTCGGCGGGGTAAGATCAGATACGCAGTATTTT. It yields the protein CASSLVGGVRSDTQYF.

In its sample, this clone was seen once. The rearrangement joins TRBV6-1 to TRBJ1-1; D is perhaps TRBD1 (6 bases). Looked up from germline, CDR1 is MNHNS and CDR2 is SASEGT. The CDR3 is made up of 16 amino acids. V dropped 0 bases and J dropped 3 bases, with 14 bases sitting between them. Here the CDR3 DNA reads TGTGCCAGCAGTGAAGCGTCTGGGGGCTGGGACACTGAAGCTTTCTTT. The encoded protein is CASSEASGGWDTEAFF.

This clone was picked up a small number of times. The chain joins TRBV29-1 to TRBJ2-1, with a tentative D call TRBD1 (6 bases). CDR1 is SQVTM, CDR2 ANQGSEA, per germline. This CDR3 region has 14 residues. The V gene lost 6 bases and the J gene lost 4 bases, with 16 bases spanning the gap. The CDR3 region has the DNA TGCAGCGTGGCGCAGGACAGAAAATACAATGAGCAGTTCTTC. The encoded protein is CSVAQDRKYNEQFF.

This chain uses TRBV7-9 with TRBJ1-6; D remains ambiguous. CDR3 length: 15 amino acids. The germline V and J ends were trimmed by 0 bases and 9 bases, with 12 bases remaining between them. Germline V gives CDR1 SEHNR, CDR2 FQNEAQ (reference sequence). CDR3 amino acids: CASSLAGGGGSPLHF. CDR3 in DNA: TGTGCCAGCAGCTTAGCTGGCGGCGGCGGTTCACCCCTCCACTTT.

V and J are TRBV4-1 and TRBJ1-4; D unresolved. The germline V and J ends were trimmed by 0 bases and 3 bases, with 8 bases remaining between them. CDR1 and CDR2 (germline): MGHRA, YSYEKL. CDR3 size: 15 residues. CDR3 amino acids: CASSQDPYSNEKLFF. The CDR3 region has the DNA TGCGCCAGCAGCCAAGATCCCTATTCTAATGAAAAACTGTTTTTT.

The rearrangement joins TRBV6-5 to TRBJ1-4, with 10 positions matching TRBD1. The germline V gene encodes CDR1 MNHEY and CDR2 SVGAGI. The CDR3 totals 15 residues. J lost 4 bases, V lost 6 bases, and 5 bases had no gene match. For the CDR3, the DNA is TGTGCCAGCAGACACGGGACAGGGGTTAATGAAAAACTGTTTTTT. Its protein is CASRHGTGVNEKLFF.

This clone appeared a few times. The V gene is TRBV7-2, the J gene TRBJ1-1; 9 nucleotides line up with TRBD1. The CDR3 contains 14 residues. The V segment lost 6 bases and the J segment 5 bases; nucleotides outside the gene matches: 7. The V gene's germline CDR1 is SGHTA and CDR2 FQGNSA. CDR3 protein: CASSLTTGGTEAFF. The CDR3, as DNA: TGTGCCAGCAGTTTGACGACAGGGGGAACTGAAGCTTTCTTT. Together with reference TRBV7-2 and TRBJ1-1, the CDR3 gives the full variable domain: GAGVSQSPSNKVTEKGKDVELRCDPISGHTALYWYRQSLGQGLEFLIYFQGNSAPDKSGLPSDRFSAERTGGSVSTLTIQRTQQEDSAVYLCASSLTTGGTEAFFGQGTRLTVV.

Notes on this clone: Other nucleotide sequences from this sample produce the same CDR3. The gene calls are TRBV7-2 and TRBJ2-3; D not certain. Looked up from germline, CDR1 is SGHTA and CDR2 is FQGNSA. The CDR3 extends over 12 amino acids. With 6 bases removed from V and 2 bases from J, the gap between germline ends came to 6 bases. The CDR3 region is CASSPYTDTQYF. CDR3 coding DNA: TGTGCCAGCAGTCCCTACACAGATACGCAGTATTTT.

The chain couples TRBV29-1 to TRBJ2-3; D ambiguous. Germline V gives CDR1 SQVTM, CDR2 ANQGSEA. The CDR3 contains 11 residues. The V end lost 3 bases, the J end lost 6 bases, and 7 bases lay between the germline ends. In nucleotides, the CDR3 is TGCAGCGTTGACTTCCGTGATACGCAGTATTTT. The encoded protein is CSVDFRDTQYF.

The V and J genes are TRBV29-1 and TRBJ1-2; D perhaps matches TRBD1 (6 bases). The CDR3 loop spans 14 amino acids. Germline V gives CDR1 SQVTM, CDR2 ANQGSEA. V was trimmed by 3 bases and J by 4 bases, leaving 15 bases between them. DNA of the CDR3: TGCAGCGTTGACAAACAGGGCCCCATCTATGGCTACACCTTC. Its translation is CSVDKQGPIYGYTF. The whole variable domain, filled in from reference TRBV29-1 and TRBJ1-2, reads SAVISQKPSRDICQRGTSLTIQCQVDSQVTMMFWYRQQPGQSLTLIATANQGSEATYESGFVIDKFPISRPNLTFSTLTVSNMSPEDSSIYLCSVDKQGPIYGYTFGSGTRLTVV.

This clone was found once. The V call is TRBV18, the J call TRBJ1-1, with TRBD1 matching over 9 bases. V lost 2 bases and J lost 0; bases outside the gene matches: 1. Germline CDR1 KGHSH, CDR2 LQKENI. The CDR3 consists of 15 residues. CDR3 nucleotide sequence: TGTGCCAGCTCACCAGGGGACAGGGTGAACACTGAAGCTTTCTTT. Translation gives CASSPGDRVNTEAFF.

This chain uses TRBV10-3 with TRBJ2-3, with D possibly TRBD2 on 6 matching bases. The V gene's germline CDR1 is ENHRY and CDR2 SYGVKD. V lost 6 bases to trimming and J lost 0 bases, with 10 bases between them. This CDR3 region has 14 residues. CDR3 sequence: CAIRGLSSTDTQYF. CDR3 in DNA: TGTGCCATCAGGGGACTGAGTAGCACAGATACGCAGTATTTT.

The V call is TRBV5-6, the J call TRBJ1-4; D unclear. The CDR3 is 14 residues long. Trimming pared 0 bases from V and 3 bases from J, leaving 6 bases between. Germline assignment: CDR1 SGHDT and CDR2 YYEEEE. The CDR3 sequence is CASSLDSPNEKLFF. CDR3 DNA: TGTGCCAGCAGCTTGGACAGCCCTAATGAAAAACTGTTTTTT.

J is TRBJ1-6 and V is TRBV6-4; no clear D gene. Between the trimmed V and J ends, which lost 2 bases and 9 bases, there was a span of 11 bases. The CDR3 extends over 14 amino acids. Germline values: CDR1 MRHNA, CDR2 SNTAGT. The CDR3 nucleotides read TGTGCCAGCAGTGACGGGCTCCCCTTTTCACCCCTCCACTTT. It is translated as CASSDGLPFSPLHF.

As DNA, the CDR3 is TGCAGCGCTGGCAGCTACGAGCAGTACTTC. Translating it yields CSAGSYEQYF. The rearrangement uses TRBV29-1 and TRBJ2-7; D not certain. CDR1 is SQVTM and CDR2 is ANQGSEA in the germline V gene. This CDR3 is 10 amino acids long. V lost 7 bases, J lost 3 bases, and 7 bases lay in between.

V and J are TRBV19 and TRBJ1-5; 7 bases fit TRBD1. In germline, CDR1 is LNHDA, CDR2 SQIVND (reference sequence). V shed 3 bases and J 3 bases; nucleotides not matched to a gene: 5. CDR3 length: 15 amino acids. The CDR3 sequence is CASSIVRGFNQPQHF. The CDR3 DNA reads TGTGCCAGTAGTATCGTCAGGGGGTTCAATCAGCCCCAGCATTTT.